Listed here are 19 T cell receptor beta chains from one sample, sequenced in a study of beta chain features in type 1 diabetes (dated by TCRdb to the late 2010s). General conclusions and limits of the study: A moderate but significant shortening of TCRB CDR3 length was observed in type 1 diabetes patients in all four CD4+ subsets.

Library preparation employed the immunoSEQ multiplex PCR assay. The entire amount of isolated RNA was reverse transcribed using the High Capacity cDNA Reverse Transcription Kit, so the sequenced TCRB transcripts were expressed ones. In its TCRdb copy, this immuneACCESS table keeps in-frame sequences only and misses some clones. Where compared with another copy, unresolved V genes explain less than half of these, and the others have no known cause. This sample lists some 120,000 clones; about 18% were detected once. 2.6% of the sample comes from the top ten. No antigen has been identified for these receptors. Sample: central memory CD4+ T cells from blood. All receptors come from a young man with type 1 diabetes.

The chain has TRBV30 and TRBJ2-1; 11 bases match TRBD2. The CDR3 runs 14 residues. Germline-derived CDR1 and CDR2 are GTSNPN and SVGIG (reference sequence). The ends lost 4 bases at V and 6 bases at J; junction bases unmatched: 5. CDR3 sequence reads: CAWTRLAGPNEQFF. The CDR3 DNA is TGTGCCTGGACCCGACTAGCGGGACCCAATGAGCAGTTCTTC.

This clone was found a few times. This may come from a read error, since a much larger clone is one base off. The V call is TRBV21-1, the J call TRBJ2-6; the table assigns TRBD1, which was not confirmed against the DNA. TRBV21-1 is shown as a pseudogene. This CDR3 region has 17 residues. CDR3 nucleotide sequence: TGTGCCAGCAGCAAAGCAAAGCAGGGCGCTGGGGCCAACGTCCTGACTTTC. Encoded protein: CASSKAKQGAGANVLTF.

This clone was picked up a small number of times. The chain couples TRBV28 to TRBJ2-7; 8 bases line up with TRBD1. Germline assignment: CDR1 MDHEN and CDR2 SYDVKM. V dropped 7 bases and J dropped 4; count of bases not matched to a gene: 3. CDR3 length equals 12 residues. The CDR3 is CASKRTGYEQYF. CDR3 nucleotide sequence: TGTGCCAGCAAACGGACAGGGTACGAGCAGTACTTC.

This clone was picked up one time. This sequence joins TRBV4-3 and TRBJ1-1; D may be TRBD1 (6 bases). This CDR3 is built from 16 residues. Looked up from germline, CDR1 is LGHNA and CDR2 is YSLEER. Deletions cut 1 base from V and 3 bases from J, with 15 bases between. The CDR3 DNA reads as TGCGCCAGCAGCCAAGCTGAATGGGGGGCCCACACTGAAGCTTTCTTT. This sequence encodes CASSQAEWGAHTEAFF.

Written as DNA, the CDR3 is TGTGCCAGCAGTGAAAGAGGGACTAGCGGGAAAGTCTCAGATACGCAGTATTTT. Its protein is CASSERGTSGKVSDTQYF. The chain joins TRBV2 to TRBJ2-3; 13 positions match TRBD2. The CDR3 runs to 18 residues. The V and J ends lost 2 bases and 4 bases, in that order; junction bases with no gene match: 9. Germline CDR1 reads SNHLY; CDR2 reads FYNNEI.

This clone was picked up a small number of times. The rearrangement joins TRBV30 to TRBJ1-2; TRBD1 might be the D (5 bases). Trimming stripped 3 bases from V and 2 bases from J, with 7 bases between. CDR1 is GTSNPN, CDR2 SVGIG, per germline (reference sequence). The CDR3 runs 12 residues. The CDR3 region has the DNA TGTGCCTGGAGGAGACAGAACTATGGCTACACCTTC. It specifies CAWRRQNYGYTF.

As to this clone: Sequence at one end of the junction differs from germline and may be a read error. The chain carries TRBV6-6 and TRBJ1-4; no firm D call. Per germline, CDR1 MNHNY and CDR2 SVGAGI (reference sequence). This CDR3 has 12 residues. In DNA, the CDR3 is TGTGCCAGCGGAAGGGAGACTAAGACGAAAAACTTT. Translation: CASGRETKTKNF.

The table lists this clone with many counts. Different DNA sequences within this sample yield the same CDR3. J is TRBJ2-1 and V is TRBV9; D not certain. V dropped 5 bases and J dropped 0 bases, with 9 bases sitting between them. There are 14 residues in the CDR3. Germline V gives CDR1 SGDLS, CDR2 YYNGEE. The CDR3, as DNA: TGTGCCAGCAGGGCGTTAAGCTCCTACAATGAGCAGTTCTTC. It specifies CASRALSSYNEQFF.

This clone was detected once. Written as DNA, the CDR3 is TGTGCCAGCGGATCAAGTCCCGGGGTTGGGAATCAGCCCCAGCATTTT. Translated, it gives CASGSSPGVGNQPQHF. The V call is TRBV7-6, the J call TRBJ1-5; D remains unclear. Germline V CDR1 and CDR2: SGHVS, FNYEAQ. V lost 8 bases, J lost 4 bases, and 21 bases lay in between. The CDR3 covers 16 residues.

This clone came up many times. J is TRBJ1-1 and V is TRBV29-1, with D perhaps matching TRBD1 (6 bases). This CDR3 has 13 residues. The ends were cut back, 6 bases at V and 0 bases at J, with 11 bases in the middle. Germline CDR1 SQVTM, CDR2 ANQGSEA. In nucleotides, the CDR3 is TGCAGCGTAGGGGACATAATGAACACTGAAGCTTTCTTT. It yields the protein CSVGDIMNTEAFF. The full variable domain, in which reference TRBV29-1 and TRBJ1-1 provide the parts outside the CDR3, is SAVISQKPSRDICQRGTSLTIQCQVDSQVTMMFWYRQQPGQSLTLIATANQGSEATYESGFVIDKFPISRPNLTFSTLTVSNMSPEDSSIYLCSVGDIMNTEAFFGQGTRLTVV.

The rearrangement joins TRBV30 to TRBJ1-5; 9 nucleotides agree with TRBD1. CDR1 and CDR2 (germline): GTSNPN, SVGIG (reference sequence). V shed 5 bases and J 5 bases; nucleotides not matched to a gene: 13. This CDR3 has 16 residues. The CDR3 here is CAWGIGTGMGDQPQHF. CDR3 DNA: TGTGCCTGGGGGATCGGGACAGGGATGGGTGATCAGCCCCAGCATTTT.

There are a few counts of this clone. The V call is TRBV29-1, the J call TRBJ1-2; D might be TRBD1 (5 bases). The CDR3 totals 12 residues. Germline CDR1 SQVTM, CDR2 ANQGSEA. V was shortened by 7 bases and J by 7 bases, with 16 bases between the two germline ends. The CDR3 nucleotides are TGCAGCGCAGGAGGGGTTGGTAGTGGCTACACCTTC. Its translation: CSAGGVGSGYTF. Filled out from reference TRBV29-1 and TRBJ1-2, the complete variable domain reads SAVISQKPSRDICQRGTSLTIQCQVDSQVTMMFWYRQQPGQSLTLIATANQGSEATYESGFVIDKFPISRPNLTFSTLTVSNMSPEDSSIYLCSAGGVGSGYTFGSGTRLTVV.

The gene calls are TRBV9 and TRBJ2-5; D tentatively reads TRBD1 or TRBD2 (6 bases each). This CDR3 contains 16 residues. Trimming stripped 8 bases from V and 8 bases from J, with 28 bases between. The germline V gene encodes CDR1 SGDLS and CDR2 YYNGEE. In DNA form, the CDR3 reads TGTGCCAGTGCGGGAACAGGGACTGCATGGGCAGGAACCCAGTACTTC. Its translation: CASAGTGTAWAGTQYF.

J is TRBJ1-1 and V is TRBV16; D uncertain. The CDR3 runs 15 residues. The V gene's germline CDR1 is KGHSY and CDR2 FQNENV. Trimming cost V 4 bases and J 0 bases, with 12 bases left between them. The CDR3 DNA is TGTGCCAGCAGCCTACCAAGGGTTTTGAACACTGAAGCTTTCTTT. Encoded protein: CASSLPRVLNTEAFF.

The V gene is TRBV12-5, the J gene TRBJ2-1, with 8 bases that match TRBD2. J lost 8 bases, V lost 9 bases, and 12 bases had no gene match. There are 14 residues in the CDR3. CDR1 is LGHNT, CDR2 FRNRAP, per germline. Here the CDR3 DNA reads TGTGCTAGCGGTAGCGGGGTATTAAGGGATGAGCAGTTCTTC. It codes for CASGSGVLRDEQFF.

The chain has TRBV5-1 and TRBJ1-2, with D perhaps matching TRBD1 (5 bases). Trimming took off 4 bases at V and 8 bases at J, with 12 bases between the two ends. The CDR3 loop spans 12 amino acids. The V gene's germline CDR1 is SGHRS and CDR2 YFSETQ. The DNA for the CDR3 is TGCGCCAGCAGCCAGAGTAGGGGCGGCTACACCTTC. Its translation: CASSQSRGGYTF. Combining the CDR3 with reference TRBV5-1 and TRBJ1-2 gives the whole variable domain KAGVTQTPRYLIKTRGQQVTLSCSPISGHRSVSWYQQTPGQGLQFLFEYFSETQRNKGNFPGRFSGRQFSNSRSEMNVSTLELGDSALYLCASSQSRGGYTFGSGTRLTVV.

This chain joins TRBV19 and TRBJ1-2, with 8 bases aligning to TRBD1. The germline V gene has CDR1 LNHDA and CDR2 SQIVND (reference sequence). The J segment lost 6 bases and the V segment lost 4 bases, leaving 4 bases of the junction unmatched. This CDR3 has 13 residues. CDR3 DNA sequence: TGTGCCAGTAGTACGGACAGGGTCCATGGCTACACCTTC. This codes for CASSTDRVHGYTF.

This chain uses TRBV6-5 with TRBJ1-1; 7 bases match TRBD1. This CDR3 is 13 amino acids long. Germline loops: CDR1 MNHEY, CDR2 SVGAGI. V lost 6 bases, J lost 5 bases, and 6 bases stayed unmatched. CDR3 sequence (DNA): TGTGCCAGCAGCCTGACAGGGAGTACTGAAGCTTTCTTT. Translation: CASSLTGSTEAFF.

The chain has TRBV10-3 and TRBJ2-7; 7 bases are a match to TRBD2. Trimming took 2 bases from V and 4 from J; bases not matched to a gene: 8. The CDR3 consists of 15 residues. From germline, CDR1 is ENHRY and CDR2 SYGVKD. Here the CDR3 reads CAISEPGLLDYEQYF. CDR3 nucleotide sequence: TGTGCCATCAGTGAGCCGGGACTACTCGATTACGAGCAGTACTTC.